These 6 T cell receptor beta chains share one sample of origin, sequenced in a study of identical twins. TCRdb recomputed calls from the 5' RACE reads with MiXCR, one row per CDR3 protein. This sample yields some 710,000 distinct CDR3 sequences, of which 6% to 6.5% are seen a single time; 1.5% to 2% belongs to the top ten. Material: naive T cells sorted from blood. The receptors derive from a man younger than 30 in good health.

The V call is TRBV7-2, the J call TRBJ2-1; the match to TRBD1 covers 8 bases. Germline values: CDR1 SGHTA, CDR2 FQGNSA. This CDR3 contains 15 residues. V lost 6 bases to trimming and J lost 0 bases; unmatched junction nucleotides: 4. CDR3 residues: CASRRTGSSYNEQFF. The CDR3 DNA sequence: TGTGCCAGCAGAAGGACAGGGTCCTCCTACAATGAGCAGTTCTTC.

This clonotype was counted between two and nine times. The chain carries TRBV6-1 and TRBJ2-2; D is undetermined. The CDR3 sequence is 13 residues long. V was clipped by 4 bases and J by 3 bases, with 6 bases between them. Per germline, CDR1 MNHNS and CDR2 SASEGT. CDR3: CASSGYHTGELFF. CDR3 DNA: TGTGCCAGCAGTGGCTATCACACCGGGGAGCTGTTTTTT.

Ten or more counts support this clonotype. The CDR3 nucleotides read TGTGCCATCAGTGAGCAAAATAGCGGGAGATCGGCAGATACGCAGTATTTT. It is translated as CAISEQNSGRSADTQYF. The chain couples TRBV10-3 to TRBJ2-3, with 9 bases matching TRBD2. V dropped 2 bases and J dropped 4; count of bases not matched to a gene: 10. The CDR3 length is 17 residues. CDR1 and CDR2 from the germline V gene are ENHRY and SYGVKD.

This clonotype was seen a handful of times. The V gene is TRBV20-1, the J gene TRBJ1-2; 8 nucleotides match TRBD1. The CDR3 is 16 amino acids. Germline CDR1 DFQATT, CDR2 SNEGSKA (reference sequence). J was trimmed by 8 bases and V by 0 bases; bases with no gene match: 14. DNA for the CDR3: TGCAGTGCTAGAGATCCCCGGACAGGGTCCCTTAGCGGCTACACCTTC. Its protein is CSARDPRTGSLSGYTF.

This clonotype was observed a handful of times. The rearrangement joins TRBV5-1 to TRBJ1-6; possible D gene TRBD1, 5 bases. V was shortened by 3 bases and J by 2 bases, with 9 bases between the two germline ends. This CDR3 has 15 residues. Germline CDR1 reads SGHRS; CDR2 reads YFSETQ. In nucleotides, the CDR3 is TGCGCCAGCAGCTCCGGACAAGCCTATAATTCACCCCTCCACTTT. Translating it yields CASSSGQAYNSPLHF.

This clonotype showed up many times. The chain couples TRBV9 to TRBJ1-5; D is unclear. V shed 1 base and J shed 4 bases, with 6 bases lying between them. The germline V gene has CDR1 SGDLS and CDR2 YYNGEE. CDR3 length: 13 amino acids. In nucleotides, the CDR3 is TGTGCCAGCAGCGTATACCCTAATCAGCCCCAGCATTTT. Translating it yields CASSVYPNQPQHF.